Detailed here is one T cell receptor (beta chain). Measured with immunoSEQ multiplex PCR; TCRdb has only the in-frame clones, and not every one. The repertoire holds tens of thousands of clones, with 88% as singletons. This sample was taken from a study of OX40 agonist ivuxolimab in advanced cancers. The V and J ends lost 7 bases and 6 bases respectively, with 18 bases between them. The CDR3 sequence is 14 residues long. The germline gives CDR1 MNHNY, CDR2 SVGAGI (reference sequence). The chain carries TRBV6-6 and TRBJ2-5; tentative D call: TRBD1 (7 bases). This specimen consisted of CD4+ or CD8+ T cells sorted from blood, obtained in a trial of the OX40 agonist ivuxolimab. The TCR was taken from an adult with an advanced solid tumor such as melanoma, head and neck, liver or kidney cancer. The CDR3 sequence is CASTPRGARQTQYF. As DNA, the CDR3 is TGTGCCAGCACCCCCAGGGGGGCACGACAGACCCAGTACTTC.